This T cell receptor beta chain was sequenced during a study of T cell repertoires in cytomegalovirus infection. For the study at large: Well-studied HLA-B-restricted CMV epitopes were used in the study alongside recently identified HLA-C-restricted ones. Public TCR beta signatures provided an indication of both CMV infection and a matching HLA type. Broader study findings: Dominating the ex vivo response were HLA-C-restricted CMV-specific TCR beta clonotypes. Of the TCR beta families, the public ones yielded a cumulative frequency that identified carriers of CMV plus the relevant HLA.

With regard to this clonotype: What it binds is not known.

There are 16 residues in the CDR3. V lost 5 bases to trimming and J lost 0 bases; unmatched junction nucleotides: 5. CDR1 SEHNR and CDR2 FQNEAQ come from the germline V gene (reference sequence). From the reads, TCRdb called clonotypes with MiXCR, one entry per CDR3 protein. The sample holds about 830,000 distinct CDR3 sequences, about 31% seen once. The source material was cultured CD8+ T cells from PBMCs, sampled from culture after CMV antigen stimulation. The chain joins TRBV7-9 to TRBJ2-1, with 9 nucleotides matching TRBD2. The receptor comes from a human donor in good health (CMV status not recorded). Some clones in this sample may be carry-over from other donors' samples. DNA for the CDR3: TGTGCCAGCAGCCCCTTAGCGGGGGCCTCCTACAATGAGCAGTTCTTC. Protein product: CASSPLAGASYNEQFF.